Below are 20 T cell receptor beta chains sequenced from a single sample in a study of T cell repertoires in cytomegalovirus infection (dated by TCRdb to about 2019). The data were produced on an Illumina HiSeq 1500. The public reads were quality trimmed at Q25 with fastp and then assembled into clones with MiXCR by TCRdb, keeping productive beta chains. For every CDR3 protein sequence, its rows merge into one entry that carries the most common genes and DNA. This sample gives around 530,000 distinct CDR3 sequences in total; 26% of them show up just once. About 13% of the sample lies in the top ten. Sequencing input: PBMCs. All receptors come from a human donor in good health (CMV status not recorded). Some clones in this sample may be carry-over from other donors' samples.

Only a few counts were recorded for this clonotype. This chain joins TRBV12-3 or TRBV12-4 and TRBJ1-4; D might be TRBD1 (5 bases). The CDR3 covers 14 residues. V was pared by 6 bases and J by 8 bases, with 16 bases between. CDR3 sequence (DNA): TGTGCCAGCAGCTTGGGGGGTACGGACGAAAAACTGTTTTTT. Protein: CASSLGGTDEKLFF.

This clonotype was counted a few times. The chain uses TRBV6-6 and TRBJ2-2; 11 positions agree with TRBD2. The germline CDR1 and CDR2 sequences are MNHNY and SVGAGI (reference sequence). After removal of 7 bases from V and 5 bases from J, the junction contained 6 bases not matched to a gene. The CDR3 is 15 amino acids. The CDR3 region is CASTLSGRGTGELFF. The CDR3, as DNA: TGTGCCAGCACCCTTAGCGGGAGGGGGACCGGGGAGCTGTTTTTT.

The table lists this clonotype with a few counts. The chain couples TRBV28 to TRBJ2-7; D is perhaps TRBD1 (6 bases). The CDR3 runs 17 residues. Germline V gives CDR1 MDHEN, CDR2 SYDVKM. V was cut by 3 bases and J by 1 base, with 19 bases left in between. The CDR3 sequence: CASSFAFGQRDSYEQYF. The CDR3 region has the DNA TGTGCCAGCAGTTTTGCCTTTGGACAGAGGGATTCCTACGAGCAGTACTTC.

There are many counts of this clonotype. This chain uses TRBV29-1 with TRBJ2-1; 10 bases align to TRBD2. CDR3 size: 14 residues. V gave up 4 bases and J gave up 12 bases; unmatched junction bases: 12. Germline V CDR1 and CDR2: SQVTM, ANQGSEA. CDR3 nucleotide sequence: TGCAGCGTTGTACCAAGCGGGAGGGCACTTTCGCAGTTCTTC. Encoded protein: CSVVPSGRALSQFF.

The V call is TRBV27, the J call TRBJ2-3, with D possibly matching TRBD2 (5 bases). In germline, CDR1 is MNHEY, CDR2 SMNVEV (reference sequence). This CDR3 is built from 13 residues. V gave up 8 bases and J gave up 1 base, with 10 bases separating them. This CDR3 is CASHSAGTDTQYF. In nucleotides, the CDR3 is TGTGCCAGCCATTCAGCGGGCACAGATACGCAGTATTTT.

This clonotype was counted between two and nine times. The CDR3 DNA sequence: TGTGCCAGCAGCGCGGGGGAAAGCCTACCCCTGGGTGAAGCTTTCTTT. It is translated as CASSAGESLPLGEAFF. The chain combines TRBV9 with TRBJ1-1; D is possibly TRBD1 (5 bases). Trimming removed 3 bases at V and 7 bases at J, with 22 bases between. The CDR3 sequence is 16 residues long. Per the germline V gene, CDR1 is SGDLS and CDR2 is YYNGEE.

The rearrangement links TRBV7-2 to TRBJ2-3, with 9 bases lining up with TRBD1. This CDR3 region has 15 residues. Germline V lookup: CDR1 SGHTA, CDR2 FQGNSA. V trimming: 5 bases; J trimming: 2 bases; junction bases outside the gene matches: 5. The CDR3 coding sequence is TGTGCCAGCAGCACACGACAGGGGGACACAGATACGCAGTATTTT. It specifies CASSTRQGDTDTQYF. The variable domain in full, with the rest retrieved from reference TRBV7-2 and TRBJ2-3, is GAGVSQSPSNKVTEKGKDVELRCDPISGHTALYWYRQSLGQGLEFLIYFQGNSAPDKSGLPSDRFSAERTGGSVSTLTIQRTQQEDSAVYLCASSTRQGDTDTQYFGPGTRLTVL.

The chain joins TRBV7-2 to TRBJ2-2, with D maybe TRBD1 (5 bases). Per the germline V gene, CDR1 is SGHTA and CDR2 is FQGNSA. Trimming took 0 bases from V and 6 from J, leaving 14 bases between them. The CDR3 runs to 16 residues. CDR3 DNA sequence: TGTGCCAGCAGCTTAGCGGTAGGGGTCGGCGCCGGGGAGCTGTTTTTT. Amino acid sequence: CASSLAVGVGAGELFF.

The chain employs TRBV7-1 and TRBJ2-3, with 14 bases fitting TRBD2. TRBV7-1 is classed as an ORF, of uncertain function. V trimming: 5 bases; J trimming: 4 bases; junction bases outside the gene matches: 14. The CDR3 has 19 amino acids. The DNA for the CDR3 is TGTGCCAGCAGCGGTAGCCCGGGACTAGCGGGAGTTTTCGCAGATACGCAGTATTTT. Protein product: CASSGSPGLAGVFADTQYF.

In this sample, this clonotype turned up many times. The chain joins TRBV2 to TRBJ2-2; D is undetermined. The V gene's germline CDR1 is SNHLY and CDR2 FYNNEI. V was pared by 6 bases and J by 3 bases, with 5 bases between. The CDR3 spans 12 residues. As DNA, the CDR3 is TGTGCCAGCAGCCGGGACACCGGGGAGCTGTTTTTT. Translating it yields CASSRDTGELFF.

This clonotype was found many times. This chain uses TRBV7-8 with TRBJ1-5, with D possibly TRBD1 on 5 matching bases. V shed 5 bases and J shed 0 bases, with 14 bases lying between them. The CDR3 spans 16 residues. Germline V gives CDR1 SGHVS, CDR2 FQNEAQ. CDR3 loop: CASSLGQGYSNQPQHF. The DNA of the CDR3 is TGTGCCAGCAGCCTAGGGCAGGGATATAGCAATCAGCCCCAGCATTTT.

The chain recombines TRBV6-2 or TRBV6-3 with TRBJ2-5; D is possibly TRBD1 or TRBD2 (5 bases each). This CDR3 is built from 15 residues. Germline V CDR1 and CDR2: MNHEY, SVGEGT. Deletions cut 0 bases from V and 2 bases from J, with 10 bases between. The CDR3 bases are TGTGCCAGCAGTTACTCCGGGACCCGGCAAGAGACCCAGTACTTC. Its protein product is CASSYSGTRQETQYF.

V usage is TRBV14 and J usage is TRBJ2-5; D ambiguous. V was shortened by 2 bases and J by 5 bases, with 12 bases between the two germline ends. Germline CDR1 SGHDN, CDR2 FVKESK. The CDR3 spans 14 residues. This chain's CDR3 is CASSQLSPAETQYF. The CDR3 nucleotides read TGTGCCAGCAGCCAATTGAGTCCTGCGGAGACCCAGTACTTC.

The chain has TRBV6-5 and TRBJ1-1, with TRBD1 identical over 12 bases. The CDR3 is made up of 16 amino acids. Germline V gene sequence: CDR1 MNHEY, CDR2 SVGAGI. V trimming: 2 bases; J trimming: 4 bases; junction bases outside the gene matches: 5. CDR3 nucleotide sequence: TGTGCCAGCAGTTACGGGACAGGGGGCGCGGGCACTGAAGCTTTCTTT. This codes for CASSYGTGGAGTEAFF.

This clonotype was picked up many times. This chain joins TRBV7-2 and TRBJ2-7; TRBD2 matches 9 bases. The germline V gene encodes CDR1 SGHTA and CDR2 FQGNSA. V lost 5 bases to trimming and J lost 3 bases; unmatched junction nucleotides: 8. This CDR3 spans 15 amino acids. CDR3 protein: CASSPTGTSLYEQYF. The CDR3 coding sequence is TGTGCCAGCAGCCCCACCGGGACTAGCCTCTACGAGCAGTACTTC.

Comment on this clonotype: A junction end diverges from the germline sequence, so it may reflect a read error. V usage is TRBV7-2 and J usage is TRBJ2-1; D could derive from TRBD1 or TRBD2 (5 bases each). The germline V gene has CDR1 SGHTA and CDR2 FQGNSA. The CDR3 consists of 15 residues. CDR3 sequence (DNA): TGTGCCAGCAGCTTGGGACCAACTATCATGGATGATCAGTTCTTC. Its translation: CASSLGPTIMDDQFF.

This clonotype appeared a few times. This chain links TRBV5-1 with TRBJ1-3, with D perhaps TRBD1 (6 bases). Trimming left V 5 bases short and J 0 bases short, with 15 bases between. The CDR3 totals 16 residues. Germline V gives CDR1 SGHRS, CDR2 YFSETQ. The CDR3 region has the DNA TGCGCCAGCAGTTCCGGGACACCAAACTCTGGAAACACCATATATTTT. This gives the protein CASSSGTPNSGNTIYF.

The chain links TRBV12-5 to TRBJ2-1; D is possibly TRBD1 (7 bases). Per germline, CDR1 LGHNT and CDR2 FRNRAP. This CDR3 region has 15 residues. Trimming took 5 bases from V and 6 from J, leaving 17 bases between them. The CDR3 spells CASGPGGAGGNEQFF. The CDR3 nucleotides read TGTGCTAGTGGTCCCGGCGGGGCAGGGGGCAATGAGCAGTTCTTC. Looking up the rest from reference TRBV12-5 and TRBJ2-1 gives the full variable domain: DARVTQTPRHKVTEMGQEVTMRCQPILGHNTVFWYRQTMMQGLELLAYFRNRAPLDDSGMPKDRFSAEMPDATLATLKIQPSEPRDSAVYFCASGPGGAGGNEQFFGPGTRLTVL.

This clonotype was observed many times. The chain uses TRBV18 and TRBJ2-3; D gene ambiguous. Germline V CDR1 and CDR2: KGHSH, LQKENI. With 2 bases removed from V and 1 base from J, the gap between germline ends came to 7 bases. CDR3 length: 14 residues. The CDR3 is CASSPDARTDTQYF. For the CDR3, the DNA is TGTGCCAGCTCACCAGATGCCCGCACAGATACGCAGTATTTT. The variable domain in full, with the rest retrieved from reference TRBV18 and TRBJ2-3, is NAGVMQNPRHLVRRRGQEARLRCSPMKGHSHVYWYRQLPEEGLKFMVYLQKENIIDESGMPKERFSAEFPKEGPSILRIQQVVRGDSAAYFCASSPDARTDTQYFGPGTRLTVL.

J is TRBJ2-1 and V is TRBV6-5; 8 positions match TRBD2. With 2 bases clipped from V and 7 bases from J, the junction kept 7 bases outside the gene matches. Germline CDR1 MNHEY, CDR2 SVGAGI. The CDR3 is 15 residues long. The CDR3 region is CASSYTAGGGNEQFF. In DNA form, the CDR3 reads TGTGCCAGCAGTTACACGGCGGGAGGAGGGAATGAGCAGTTCTTC.